One sample yielded the 15 T cell receptor beta chains listed below, sequenced in a study of CD8 T cells in Susac syndrome. Reverse transcription of about 0.5 to 1 ug RNA used random hexamers. One entry per CDR3 protein results from TCRdb running MiXCR on the immunoSEQ multiplex PCR reads. The table records approximately 54,000 distinct CDR3 sequences, 95% of them present only once. The sample was CD8+ T cells from PBMCs. The receptors were sampled from a human donor with Susac syndrome.

The CDR3 DNA sequence: TGTGCCAGCAGCCCGGATCCGGGGGGCACAGATACGCAGTATTTT. This translates into CASSPDPGGTDTQYF. V is TRBV9 and J is TRBJ2-3; TRBD2 might be the D (6 bases). The germline CDR1 and CDR2 sequences are SGDLS and YYNGEE. The CDR3 is 15 amino acids. Trimming took off 4 bases at V and 1 base at J, with 13 bases between the two ends. The complete variable domain, with remaining parts taken from reference TRBV9 and TRBJ2-3, reads DSGVTQTPKHLITATGQRVTLRCSPRSGDLSVYWYQQSLDQGLQFLIQYYNGEERAKGNILERFSAQQFPDLHSELNLSSLELGDSALYFCASSPDPGGTDTQYFGPGTRLTVL.

The gene calls are TRBV3-1 and TRBJ2-7; no definite D call. Germline V lookup: CDR1 LGHDT, CDR2 YNNKEL (reference sequence). The CDR3 sequence is 17 residues long. The V end lost 0 bases, the J end lost 5 bases, and 20 bases lay between the germline ends. The CDR3 bases are TGTGCCAGCAGCCAAGAGACGTGGGGTAAGGGTCTCGACGAGCAGTACTTC. It encodes CASSQETWGKGLDEQYF.

This clonotype counts as medium-sized. The chain is built from TRBV6-5 and TRBJ2-5; D may correspond to TRBD1 or TRBD2 (5 bases each). V was clipped by 4 bases and J by 2 bases, with 17 bases between them. Per the germline V gene, CDR1 is MNHEY and CDR2 is SVGAGI. This CDR3 comprises 16 residues. The CDR3 reads CASSSRRDGKQETQYF. CDR3 sequence (DNA): TGTGCCAGCAGTTCAAGACGGGACGGCAAACAAGAGACCCAGTACTTC.

The V call is TRBV29-1, the J call TRBJ1-2; TRBD1 might be the D (5 bases). V gave up 3 bases and J gave up 2 bases, with 7 bases separating them. The CDR3 extends over 12 amino acids. The V gene's germline CDR1 is SQVTM and CDR2 ANQGSEA. The CDR3, as DNA: TGCAGCGTTGAGGCAGGGAACTATGGCTACACCTTC. It specifies CSVEAGNYGYTF.

The table lists this clonotype with a count of one. The V and J genes are TRBV9 and TRBJ2-1; D is possibly TRBD1 (6 bases). The ends were cut back, 0 bases at V and 8 bases at J, with 15 bases in the middle. The CDR3 has 15 residues. Germline V lookup: CDR1 SGDLS, CDR2 YYNGEE. The DNA for the CDR3 is TGTGCCAGCAGCGTAGAGGGGGAAGGGACGGATGAGCAGTTCTTC. It codes for CASSVEGEGTDEQFF.

The chain has TRBV28 and TRBJ2-5, with D maybe TRBD1 (5 bases). This CDR3 is built from 16 residues. The V end was cut by 3 bases, the J end by 3 bases, with 17 bases between. Germline assignment: CDR1 MDHEN and CDR2 SYDVKM. CDR3: CASSFRARQLKETQYF. The CDR3 DNA reads as TGTGCCAGCAGTTTCAGGGCTCGACAGCTAAAAGAGACCCAGTACTTC.

The J gene is TRBJ2-2, the V gene TRBV2; 10 bases are shared with TRBD1. V lost 3 bases and J lost 0; bases outside the gene matches: 7. Germline V gene lookup returns CDR1 SNHLY and CDR2 FYNNEI. This CDR3 contains 18 residues. CDR3 sequence (DNA): TGTGCCAGCAGTGAGACCGGGACAGGGGATTCGAACACCGGGGAGCTGTTTTTT. Encoded protein: CASSETGTGDSNTGELFF.

V is TRBV29-1 and J is TRBJ1-2, with D possibly TRBD1 on 6 matching bases. Germline CDR1 SQVTM, CDR2 ANQGSEA. The CDR3 consists of 12 residues. V dropped 7 bases and J dropped 6 bases, with 15 bases sitting between them. The CDR3 reads CSAGPTGNGYTF. The DNA for the CDR3 is TGCAGCGCTGGGCCTACAGGGAATGGCTACACCTTC.

This chain uses TRBV9 with TRBJ2-7; TRBD2 matches 7 bases. The V segment lost 4 bases and the J segment 3 bases; nucleotides outside the gene matches: 7. The CDR3 sequence is 14 residues long. Germline V CDR1 and CDR2: SGDLS, YYNGEE. The CDR3 region is CASSLRGTSYEQYF. In DNA form, the CDR3 reads TGTGCCAGCAGCTTGCGGGGGACCAGCTACGAGCAGTACTTC.

The rearrangement uses TRBV4-3 and TRBJ2-7; D not certain. Trimming removed 0 bases at V and 2 bases at J, with 8 bases between. The CDR3 runs 14 residues. CDR1 and CDR2 from the germline V gene are LGHNA and YSLEER. The CDR3 DNA sequence: TGCGCCAGCAGCCAAGATCAGTGGGCCTACGAGCAGTACTTC. This translates into CASSQDQWAYEQYF.

This chain uses TRBV9 with TRBJ2-5, with 10 bases matching TRBD2. Germline V gives CDR1 SGDLS, CDR2 YYNGEE. The CDR3 consists of 19 residues. V dropped 0 bases and J dropped 0; count of bases not matched to a gene: 11. The CDR3 reads CASSVGVRRLAGDQETQYF. CDR3 bases: TGTGCCAGCAGCGTAGGGGTTCGTAGGCTAGCGGGGGACCAAGAGACCCAGTACTTC.

The chain uses TRBV27 and TRBJ2-5; D is possibly TRBD1 (7 bases). The CDR3 runs 14 residues. CDR1 and CDR2 from the germline V gene are MNHEY and SMNVEV (reference sequence). The V gene lost 1 base and the J gene lost 4 bases, with 10 bases spanning the gap. CDR3 residues: CASSLYRGGETQYF. The CDR3 bases are TGTGCCAGCAGTTTATACAGGGGAGGAGAGACCCAGTACTTC.

V and J are TRBV29-1 and TRBJ2-1; no firm D call. Trimming stripped 3 bases from V and 5 bases from J, with 2 bases between. The length of the CDR3 is 10 residues. Germline assignment: CDR1 SQVTM and CDR2 ANQGSEA. The chain's CDR3 is CSVDHNEQFF. Written as DNA, the CDR3 is TGCAGCGTTGACCACAATGAGCAGTTCTTC.

Here the CDR3 DNA reads TGTGCCAGTAGTATTTCTACAGGGCTATCCAACGAGCAGTACTTC. Its translation is CASSISTGLSNEQYF. The V and J genes are TRBV19 and TRBJ2-7; weak D call: TRBD1 (6 bases). Germline assignment: CDR1 LNHDA and CDR2 SQIVND (reference sequence). With 3 bases removed from V and 5 bases from J, the gap between germline ends came to 17 bases. The CDR3 is 15 residues long.

The chain employs TRBV14 and TRBJ2-1; TRBD1 aligns across 9 bases. This CDR3 has 14 residues. With V trimmed by 3 bases and J by 7 bases, 4 bases remained unmatched. The germline V gene has CDR1 SGHDN and CDR2 FVKESK. This CDR3 is CASSQPDRGNEQFF. CDR3 coding DNA: TGTGCCAGCAGCCAGCCGGACAGGGGAAATGAGCAGTTCTTC.